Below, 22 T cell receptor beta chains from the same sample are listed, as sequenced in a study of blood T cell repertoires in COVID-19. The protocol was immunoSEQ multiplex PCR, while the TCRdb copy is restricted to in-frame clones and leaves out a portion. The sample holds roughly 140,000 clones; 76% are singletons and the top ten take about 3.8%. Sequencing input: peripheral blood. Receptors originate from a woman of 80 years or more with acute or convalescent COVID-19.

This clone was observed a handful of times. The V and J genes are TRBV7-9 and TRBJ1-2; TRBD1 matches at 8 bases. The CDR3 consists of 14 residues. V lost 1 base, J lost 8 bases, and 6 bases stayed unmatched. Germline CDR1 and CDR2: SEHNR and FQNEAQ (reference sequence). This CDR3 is CASSLDQGAEGYTF. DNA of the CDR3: TGTGCCAGCAGCTTAGATCAGGGGGCTGAGGGCTACACCTTC.

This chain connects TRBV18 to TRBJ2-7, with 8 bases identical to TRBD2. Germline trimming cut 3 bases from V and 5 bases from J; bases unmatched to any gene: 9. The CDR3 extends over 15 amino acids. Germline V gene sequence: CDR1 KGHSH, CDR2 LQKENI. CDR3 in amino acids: CASSPESGSFNEQYF. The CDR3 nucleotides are TGTGCCAGCTCACCCGAAAGCGGGAGTTTCAACGAGCAGTACTTC.

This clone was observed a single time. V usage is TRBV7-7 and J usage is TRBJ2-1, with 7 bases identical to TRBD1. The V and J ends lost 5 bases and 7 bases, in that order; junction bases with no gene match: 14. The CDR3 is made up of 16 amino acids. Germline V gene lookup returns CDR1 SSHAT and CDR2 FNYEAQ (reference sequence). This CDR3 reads CASSPGVGQWGNEQFF. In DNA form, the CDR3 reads TGTGCCAGCAGCCCAGGCGTGGGACAGTGGGGGAATGAGCAGTTCTTC.

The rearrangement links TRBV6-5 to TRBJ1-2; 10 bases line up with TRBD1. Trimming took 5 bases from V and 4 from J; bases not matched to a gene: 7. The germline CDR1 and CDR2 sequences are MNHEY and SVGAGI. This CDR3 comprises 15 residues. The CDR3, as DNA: TGTGCCAGCAGTCAGAGGGACAGGGGAAGCTATGGCTACACCTTC. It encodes CASSQRDRGSYGYTF.

The CDR3 sequence: CASTTGLSNQPQHF. Written as DNA, the CDR3 is TGTGCCAGTACCACTGGACTGAGCAATCAGCCCCAGCATTTT. The rearrangement links TRBV19 to TRBJ1-5; no reliable D call. With 7 bases removed from V and 1 base from J, the gap between germline ends came to 11 bases. CDR1 and CDR2 (germline): LNHDA, SQIVND (reference sequence). The CDR3 contains 14 residues.

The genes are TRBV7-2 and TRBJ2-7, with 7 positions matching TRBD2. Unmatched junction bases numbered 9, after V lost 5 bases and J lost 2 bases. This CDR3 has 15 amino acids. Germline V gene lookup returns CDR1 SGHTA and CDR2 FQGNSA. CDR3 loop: CASSSQAGETYEQYF. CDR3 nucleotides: TGTGCCAGCAGCAGTCAGGCGGGGGAGACCTACGAGCAGTACTTC.

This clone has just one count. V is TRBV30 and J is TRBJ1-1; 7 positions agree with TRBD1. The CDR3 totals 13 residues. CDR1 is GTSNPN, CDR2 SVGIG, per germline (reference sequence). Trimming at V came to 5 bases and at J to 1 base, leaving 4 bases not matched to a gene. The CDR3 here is CAWGGQQNTEAFF. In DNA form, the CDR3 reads TGTGCCTGGGGGGGACAGCAGAACACTGAAGCTTTCTTT.

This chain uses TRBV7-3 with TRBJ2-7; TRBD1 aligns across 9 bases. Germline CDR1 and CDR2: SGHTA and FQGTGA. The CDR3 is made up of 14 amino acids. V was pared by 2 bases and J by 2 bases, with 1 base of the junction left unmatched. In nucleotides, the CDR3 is TGTGCCAGCAGCTTAGGGACAGGGCCCTACGAGCAGTACTTC. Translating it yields CASSLGTGPYEQYF. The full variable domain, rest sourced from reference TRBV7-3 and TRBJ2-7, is GAGVSQTPSNKVTEKGKYVELRCDPISGHTALYWYRQSLGQGPEFLIYFQGTGAADDSGLPNDRFFAVRPEGSVSTLKIQRTERGDSAVYLCASSLGTGPYEQYFGPGTRLTVT.

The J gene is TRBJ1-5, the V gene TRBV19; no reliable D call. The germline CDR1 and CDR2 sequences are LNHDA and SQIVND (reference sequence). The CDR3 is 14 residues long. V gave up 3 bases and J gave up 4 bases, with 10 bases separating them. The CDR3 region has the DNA TGTGCCAGTAGTATGTTTGCTGAGAATCAGCCCCAGCATTTT. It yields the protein CASSMFAENQPQHF.

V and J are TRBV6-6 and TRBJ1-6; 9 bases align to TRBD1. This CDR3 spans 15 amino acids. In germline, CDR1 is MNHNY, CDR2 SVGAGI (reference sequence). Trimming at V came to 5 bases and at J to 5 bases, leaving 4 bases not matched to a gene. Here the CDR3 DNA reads TGTGCCAGCAGTGTGGACAGGGGAAATAATTCACCCCTCCACTTT. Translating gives CASSVDRGNNSPLHF.

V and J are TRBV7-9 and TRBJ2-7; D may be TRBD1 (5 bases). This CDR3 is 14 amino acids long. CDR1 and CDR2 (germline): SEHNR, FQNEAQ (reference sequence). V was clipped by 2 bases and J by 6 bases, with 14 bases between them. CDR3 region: CASSLLLDKGEQYF. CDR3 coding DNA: TGTGCCAGCAGCTTATTATTGGACAAGGGCGAGCAGTACTTC. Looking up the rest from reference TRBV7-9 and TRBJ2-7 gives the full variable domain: DTGVSQNPRHKITKRGQNVTFRCDPISEHNRLYWYRQTLGQGPEFLTYFQNEAQLEKSRLLSDRFSAERPKGSFSTLEIQRTEQGDSAMYLCASSLLLDKGEQYFGPGTRLTVT.

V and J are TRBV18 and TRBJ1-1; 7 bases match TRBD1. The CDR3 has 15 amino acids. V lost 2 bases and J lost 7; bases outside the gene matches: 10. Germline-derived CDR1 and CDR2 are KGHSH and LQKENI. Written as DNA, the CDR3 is TGTGCCAGCTCACCAAGACCACAGGGGTCTGATGAAGCTTTCTTT. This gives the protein CASSPRPQGSDEAFF.

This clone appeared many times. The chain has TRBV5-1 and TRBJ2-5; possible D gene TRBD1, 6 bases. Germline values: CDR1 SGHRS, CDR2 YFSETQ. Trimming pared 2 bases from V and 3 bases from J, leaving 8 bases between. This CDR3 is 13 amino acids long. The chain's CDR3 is CASSFRTEETQYF. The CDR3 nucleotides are TGCGCCAGCAGCTTCCGGACAGAAGAGACCCAGTACTTC.

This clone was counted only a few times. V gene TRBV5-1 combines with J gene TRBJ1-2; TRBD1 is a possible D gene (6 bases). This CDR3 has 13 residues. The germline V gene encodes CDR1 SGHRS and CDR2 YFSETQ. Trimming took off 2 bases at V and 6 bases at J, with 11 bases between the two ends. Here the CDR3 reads CASSLGGADGYTF. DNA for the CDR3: TGCGCCAGCAGCTTAGGGGGGGCCGATGGCTACACCTTC.

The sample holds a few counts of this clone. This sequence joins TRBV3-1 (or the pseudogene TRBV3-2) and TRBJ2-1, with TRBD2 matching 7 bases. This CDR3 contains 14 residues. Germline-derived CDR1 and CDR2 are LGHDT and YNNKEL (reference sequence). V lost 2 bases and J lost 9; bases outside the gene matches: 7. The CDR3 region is CASSQLGGFIEQFF. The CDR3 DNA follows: TGTGCCAGCAGCCAACTGGGGGGGTTCATTGAGCAGTTCTTC.

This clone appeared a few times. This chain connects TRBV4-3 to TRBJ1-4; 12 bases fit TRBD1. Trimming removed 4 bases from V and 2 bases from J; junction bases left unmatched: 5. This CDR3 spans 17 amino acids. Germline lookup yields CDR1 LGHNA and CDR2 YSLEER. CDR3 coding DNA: TGCGCCAGCAGCCCGGGACAGGGGGCGGGCACTAATGAAAAACTGTTTTTT. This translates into CASSPGQGAGTNEKLFF.

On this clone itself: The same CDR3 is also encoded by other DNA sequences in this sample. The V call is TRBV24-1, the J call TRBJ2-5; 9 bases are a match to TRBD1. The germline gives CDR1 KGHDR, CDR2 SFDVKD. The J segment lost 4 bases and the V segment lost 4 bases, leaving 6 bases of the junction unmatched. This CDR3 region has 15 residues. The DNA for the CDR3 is TGTGCCACCAGTGACCCGGGACAGGGAGGAGAGACCCAGTACTTC. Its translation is CATSDPGQGGETQYF.

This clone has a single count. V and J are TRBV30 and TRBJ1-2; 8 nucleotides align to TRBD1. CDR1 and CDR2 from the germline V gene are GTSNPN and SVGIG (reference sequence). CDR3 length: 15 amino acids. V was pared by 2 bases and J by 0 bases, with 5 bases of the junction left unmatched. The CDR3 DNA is TGTGCCTGGAGTTCCGGGACAGGCCCTAACTATGGCTACACCTTC. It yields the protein CAWSSGTGPNYGYTF.

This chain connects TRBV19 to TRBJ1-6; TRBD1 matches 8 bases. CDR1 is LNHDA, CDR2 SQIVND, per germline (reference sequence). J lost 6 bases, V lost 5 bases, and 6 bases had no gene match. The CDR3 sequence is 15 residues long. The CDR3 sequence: CASSDGQGRNSPLHF. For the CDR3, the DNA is TGTGCCAGTAGTGACGGACAGGGACGTAATTCACCCCTCCACTTT.

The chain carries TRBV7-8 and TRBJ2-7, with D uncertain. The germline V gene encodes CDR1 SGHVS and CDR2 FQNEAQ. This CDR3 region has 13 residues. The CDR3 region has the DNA TGTGCTTGCAGGTCCGGCGTGGTCCACGAGCAGTACTTC. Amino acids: CACRSGVVHEQYF. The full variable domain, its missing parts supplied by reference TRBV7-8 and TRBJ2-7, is GAGVSQSPRYKVAKRGQDVALRCDPISGHVSLFWYQQALGQGPEFLTYFQNEAQLDKSGLPSDRFFAERPEGSVSTLKIQRTQQEDSAVYLCACRSGVVHEQYFGPGTRLTVT.

For the CDR3, the DNA is TGTGCCTGGAGCCTACGGAACACCATATATTTT. It translates to CAWSLRNTIYF. The rearrangement joins TRBV30 to TRBJ1-3; D gene unclear. This CDR3 has 11 amino acids. CDR1 and CDR2 (germline): GTSNPN, SVGIG (reference sequence). Trimming took 3 bases from V and 7 from J, leaving 7 bases between them.

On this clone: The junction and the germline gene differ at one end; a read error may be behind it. The CDR3 loop is CASSQDSNSGELFF. The CDR3 nucleotides read TGTGCCAGCAGCCAAGATTCGAACAGCGGGGAGCTGTTTTTT. The rearrangement joins TRBV3-1 (or the pseudogene TRBV3-2) to TRBJ2-2; D remains unclear. Germline V gene lookup returns CDR1 LGHDT and CDR2 YNNKEL (reference sequence). This CDR3 is 14 amino acids long.